The source of this T cell receptor beta chain is a study of cytomegalovirus exposure and HLA in healthy donors (dated by TCRdb to between 2016 and 2019). Regarding the complete study: According to an earlier analysis of several hundred of the donors, about 179 million T cells yielded 100 million or so unique TCR beta sequences and around 280 Gb of sequence data. In the later analysis, no new phenotypic data were used to find candidate immune exposures; instead, reliance was placed on TCR beta sequences and their occurrence across donors. A later genetic analysis used genome-wide SNP genotypes for about 60% of the roughly 670 donors, treating that subset as a discovery cohort. In an earlier analysis of a few hundred of the donors, high-throughput TCR beta sequencing was used to judge whether each TCR beta V gene segment behaved as functional or pseudogenic. The study used immunosequencing to profile the T cell repertoires of approximately 630 subjects and linked those repertoires to cytomegalovirus serostatus. The study combined high-throughput TCR immunosequencing, statistical association of individual TCRs with disease status, and machine learning to predict cytomegalovirus infection status. The number of typed donors differed by locus: 629-630 for A, B, C, DRB1 and DQB1; roughly 510 for DQA1; about 600 for DPA1; and roughly 470 for DPB1. The study aimed to test whether cataloging public T cell receptors could reveal signatures of past pathogen exposure. HLA typing covered class I and class II loci at four-digit resolution. Because of strong linkage in the cohort, roughly five DR-DQ haplotypes were treated as single units for association and clustering. On average, about 200,000 unique TCR beta nucleotide sequences were sequenced per donor among a few hundred genotyped donors of the cohort, with 15% to 20% of those sequences being non-productive. Every repertoire in the discovery cohort had been generated on one and the same sequencing platform. Donor age, sex, ethnicity and CMV serostatus were collected together with the repertoire data. A later analysis re-analyzed previously published TCR beta repertoires from 660 or so donors and added high-resolution HLA genotyping to study TCR occurrence patterns. A separate validation cohort of more than 100 different subjects was used in addition to the approximately 670-subject first cohort. Of the roughly 400 genotyped donors, about 80% fell in the genetic ancestry cluster associated with self-reported Caucasian donors. An early release that covered roughly 600 HLA-typed donors contained about 300 gigabases of sequencing data and about 93 million unique TCR sequences.

The cohort comprised more than 550 healthy bone marrow donors. At the time of sampling, all cohort members were nominally healthy, though unrecorded immune exposures were likely present. The donor tested CMV seropositive and was one of the 289 seropositive cohort members. Each donor provided a peripheral blood sample, and peripheral blood mononuclear cells were used for TCR beta sequencing. The Qiagen DNeasy Blood Extraction Kit was used to extract genomic DNA from the blood cell samples. The junction shows trimming of 7 bases on V and 4 bases on J, and the gene matches do not reach 9 bases of it. Via the germline V gene, CDR1 is SGHRS and CDR2 YFSETQ. The CDR3 spans 14 residues, from the cysteine through the phenylalanine. Solely the CDR3 DNA is kept, with 42 bases framed from the first base. What the work shows at the level of the full study, not this receptor alone: The cohort was sequenced for TCR beta chains only, and without alpha or paired-chain data the features that could be detected were limited. Most TCR sequences were seen in very few donors, while some public TCRs were found in many individuals. Most CMV-associated TCR beta chains appeared to be HLA-restricted in a later analysis, and the HLA associations seemed to be driven largely by CMV exposure. In an earlier analysis of 500 to 650 of the donors, most TCR beta V segments appeared in productive rearrangements about 87% or about 30% of the time, broadly matching IMGT annotations. A further reported finding was that TCR beta sequences accurately predicted the HLA-A and HLA-B alleles for most subjects in the first cohort. A later analysis found that TCR association rates varied across HLA loci, with DRB1 alleles showing the most associated TCRs and HLA-C alleles the fewest. Strong co-occurrence of HLA alleles, especially DR and DQ, made assigning TCR associations to individual alleles difficult. Because HLA typing was missing for some donors at each locus, association tests included only the typed subset. A total of fewer than 200 TCR beta chains were listed by the study as associated with cytomegalovirus. In both the original and validation cohorts, the classifier was reported to diagnose cytomegalovirus status with high specificity and sensitivity. Sequencing depth was assumed to be roughly uniform across donors in the presence/absence analyses, though that assumption may not hold. According to a later genetic analysis, donors in an Asian-associated ancestry cluster had fewer N-insertions in productive TCRs than the approximately 690-donor mean. A later analysis associated roughly 17,000 TCR beta sequences with specific HLA alleles at a false discovery rate of 0.05. Several of the top co-occurrence clusters appeared to be linked to parvovirus B19, influenza, CMV and Epstein-Barr virus, according to a later analysis. The only immune exposure information available for the cohort was CMV serostatus. The earlier analysis of around 600 of the donors excluded 15 to 20 rarely observed V segments, including chromosome 9 orphons, because counts were too low. According to the authors, the approach could potentially be generalized to other disease states and immunological phenotypes. In vitro tests confirmed that three of the cytomegalovirus-associated TCR beta chains recognize cytomegalovirus antigens. In a later analysis, HLA-associated TCR beta chains were found to be more clonally expanded and to have lower generation probabilities than equally common non-associated chains. In a later genetic analysis, a missense DCLRE1C variant was associated with V-gene and J-gene trimming of TCR beta chains, and the association was replicated in an independent cohort. Linkage disequilibrium might explain the correlated functional status among segregating V segments, but an unknown experimental factor could not be excluded. The 87-base-pair reads could not distinguish some IMGT-functional V segments, including TRBV6-2 and TRBV6-3, so those segments were excluded. A group of highly shared sequence variants was considered likely to be a technical artifact of the sequencing pipeline.

With respect to this clone: Its antigen specificity is not known. Base-call qualities are not available, and no considerably larger clone is one nucleotide away.

Receptor amplification or capture employed the immunoSEQ multiplex PCR assay. A mixture of 60 forward primers for TCR Vbeta segments and 13 reverse primers for TCR Jbeta segments was used in the multiplex PCR. The CDR3 region of rearranged TCR beta genes was amplified from genomic DNA by a multiplex PCR assay. The Illumina HiSeq System was used to sequence the amplified TCR beta libraries as 87-base-pair reads. In the paper's pipeline: In a later analysis, 77 million or so unique TCR beta chains were counted across the approximately 620 repertoires, and around 10 million of these chains were shared by at least two donors. Raw reads were error-corrected and collapsed into unique sequences with a nearest-neighbor algorithm that merged closely related sequences to remove PCR and sequencing errors. V, D and J gene segments were assigned by aligning CDR3 sequences to IMGT reference sequences. For a sequence to be retained, a match of at least six nucleotides was required to both a V gene segment and a J gene segment. A rearrangement counted as productive if the CDR3 had no stop codons and remained in frame with V and J, and every other rearrangement counted as non-productive. CDR3 was defined according to IMGT convention as the region running from the second conserved V-encoded cysteine to the conserved J-encoded phenylalanine. The earlier analysis of 587 of the donors excluded any sequence lacking an unambiguous match to a single V gene segment. An earlier analysis of several hundred of the donors classified V segments as functional when productive rearrangements were above 56.7% and as segregating when the standard deviation between donors was above 5%. A statistical classification framework was developed to diagnose cytomegalovirus status using the catalog of TCR beta chain sequences. In a later analysis, V and J genes were assigned by comparing TCR nucleotide sequences against IMGT/GENE-DB human TR gene sequences. In a later analysis, CDR3 sequences and most-parsimonious VDJ recombination scenarios were assigned using the TCRdist pipeline. In a later analysis, every TCR beta chain was defined by the combination of its CDR3 amino acid sequence and its V-gene family, and reads without a unique V-gene family were dropped. A later analysis removed over 500 highly shared, low-generation-probability nucleotide sequences to deal with suspected cross-contamination and a sequencing artifact. In a later analysis, a clonal expansion index for each public chain was calculated from normalized within-repertoire ranks of inferred template counts. Generation probabilities in a later analysis came from a VDJ recombination model fitted to out-of-frame rearrangements, and those results were checked against IGoR. Hypergeometric tests were used in a later analysis to score TCR-TCR, TCR-HLA and TCR-CMV co-occurrence, with a repertoire-size bias correction applied to the TCR pairs. False discovery rates were estimated in a later analysis by permuting HLA or CMV assignments 20 times. A later analysis grouped co-occurring TCRs with DBSCAN, adding TCRdist sequence similarity when clustering within HLA-allele-positive subsets. Co-occurrence clustering excluded repertoires with fewer than 30,000 or more than 120,000 public chains, plus five with anomalous nucleotide sharing. TCRdb re-hosts the immuneACCESS table, in-frame sequences only. Its copies lack some clones; in the studies checked, an unresolved V gene accounts for under half of them, and the cause for the rest is not known. The V and J calls and the clone size are those of that table, but D and trimming were determined from the DNA. This sample holds roughly 110,000 clones; over 55% were observed only once. The ten largest clones add up to about 8.3% of the sample.

Material: PBMCs. The TCR originated in a man aged 18 to 30 in good health and CMV-seropositive. The chain employs TRBV5-1 and TRBJ2-3; a stretch of 7 junction bases matches TRBD1. In nucleotide form, the sequence is TGCGCCAGCCGGGACAGATCGACCCCAGATACGCAGTATTTT. The resulting protein is CASRDRSTPDTQYF.